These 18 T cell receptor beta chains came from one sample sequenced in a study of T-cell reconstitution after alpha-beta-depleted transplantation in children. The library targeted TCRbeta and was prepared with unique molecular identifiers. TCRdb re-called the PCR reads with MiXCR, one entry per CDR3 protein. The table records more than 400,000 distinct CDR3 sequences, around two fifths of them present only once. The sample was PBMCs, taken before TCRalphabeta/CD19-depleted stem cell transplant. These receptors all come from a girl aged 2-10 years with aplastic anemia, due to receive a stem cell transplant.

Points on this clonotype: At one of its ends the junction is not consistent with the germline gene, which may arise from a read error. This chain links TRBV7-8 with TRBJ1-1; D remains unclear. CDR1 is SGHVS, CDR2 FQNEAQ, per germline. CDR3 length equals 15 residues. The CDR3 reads CASSLAQELNTEAFF. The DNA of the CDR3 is TGTGCCAGCAGTTTAGCCCAGGAGCTGAACACTGAAGCTTTCTTT.

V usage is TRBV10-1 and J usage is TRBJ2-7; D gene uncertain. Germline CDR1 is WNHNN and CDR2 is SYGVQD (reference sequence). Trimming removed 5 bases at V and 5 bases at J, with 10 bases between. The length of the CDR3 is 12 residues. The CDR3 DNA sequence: TGCGCCAGCAGTACCGACGGCGACGAGCAGTACTTC. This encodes CASSTDGDEQYF.

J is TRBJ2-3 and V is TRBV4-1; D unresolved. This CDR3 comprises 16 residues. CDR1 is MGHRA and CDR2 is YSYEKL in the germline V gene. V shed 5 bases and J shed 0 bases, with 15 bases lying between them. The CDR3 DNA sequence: TGCGCCAGCAGCGAATGGACGAATCCTAGCACAGATACGCAGTATTTT. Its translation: CASSEWTNPSTDTQYF.

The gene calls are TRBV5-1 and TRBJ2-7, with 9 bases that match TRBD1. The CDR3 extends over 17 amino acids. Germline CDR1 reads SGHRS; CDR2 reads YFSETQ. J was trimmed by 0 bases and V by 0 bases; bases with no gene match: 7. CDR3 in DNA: TGCGCCAGCAGCTTGGGGGACAGGGTCCGACGCTCCTACGAGCAGTACTTC. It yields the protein CASSLGDRVRRSYEQYF.

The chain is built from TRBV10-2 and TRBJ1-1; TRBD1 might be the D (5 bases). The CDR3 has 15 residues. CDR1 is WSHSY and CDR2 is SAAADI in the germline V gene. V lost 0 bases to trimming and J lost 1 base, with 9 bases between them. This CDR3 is CASSESGTGNTEAFF. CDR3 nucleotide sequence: TGCGCCAGCAGTGAGTCCGGGACTGGGAACACTGAAGCTTTCTTT.

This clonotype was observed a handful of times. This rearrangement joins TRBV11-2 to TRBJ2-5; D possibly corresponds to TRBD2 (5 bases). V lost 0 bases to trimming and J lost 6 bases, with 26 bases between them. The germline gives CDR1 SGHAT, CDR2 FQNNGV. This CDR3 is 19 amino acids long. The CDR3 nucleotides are TGTGCCAGCAGCTTAGATCGCCCGGAGGCAATCCCATCCCTACAGACCCAGTACTTC. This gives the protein CASSLDRPEAIPSLQTQYF.

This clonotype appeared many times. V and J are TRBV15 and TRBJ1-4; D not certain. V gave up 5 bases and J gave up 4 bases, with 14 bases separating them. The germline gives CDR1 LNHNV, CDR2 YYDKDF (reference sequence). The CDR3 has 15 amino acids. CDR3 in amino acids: CATSLLREDNEKLFF. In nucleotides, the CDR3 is TGTGCCACCAGCCTCCTAAGAGAAGATAATGAAAAACTGTTTTTT.

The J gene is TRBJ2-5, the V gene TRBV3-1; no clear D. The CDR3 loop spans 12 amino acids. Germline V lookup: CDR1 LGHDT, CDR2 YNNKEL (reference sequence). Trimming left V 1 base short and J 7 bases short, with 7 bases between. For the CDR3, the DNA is TGTGCCAGCAGCCAAGTTGGCGGGACCCAGTACTTC. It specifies CASSQVGGTQYF.

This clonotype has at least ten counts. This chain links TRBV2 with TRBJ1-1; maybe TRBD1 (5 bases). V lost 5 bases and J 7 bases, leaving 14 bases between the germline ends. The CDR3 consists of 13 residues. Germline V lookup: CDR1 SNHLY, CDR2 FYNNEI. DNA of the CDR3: TGTGCCAGCAGTCAAGACAGTGTCGGTGAAGCTTTCTTT. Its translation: CASSQDSVGEAFF.

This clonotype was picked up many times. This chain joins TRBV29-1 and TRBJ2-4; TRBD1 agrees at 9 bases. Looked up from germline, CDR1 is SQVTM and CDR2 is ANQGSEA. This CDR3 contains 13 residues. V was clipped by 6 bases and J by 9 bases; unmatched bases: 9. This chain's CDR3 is CSVTSGQGSIQYF. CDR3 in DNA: TGCAGCGTCACCTCGGGACAGGGTAGCATTCAGTACTTC.

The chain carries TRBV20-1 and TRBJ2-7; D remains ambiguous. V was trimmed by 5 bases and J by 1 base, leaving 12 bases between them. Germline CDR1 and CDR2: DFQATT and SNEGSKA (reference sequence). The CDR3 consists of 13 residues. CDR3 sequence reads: CSALQSQSYEQYF. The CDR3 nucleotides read TGCAGTGCTTTACAGTCCCAGTCCTACGAGCAGTACTTC.

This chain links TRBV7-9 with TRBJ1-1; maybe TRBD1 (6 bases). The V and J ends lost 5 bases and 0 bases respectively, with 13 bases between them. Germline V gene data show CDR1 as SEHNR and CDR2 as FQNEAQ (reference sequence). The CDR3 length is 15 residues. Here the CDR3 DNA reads TGTGCCAGCAGCCTGGGGGGCCTCTTGAACACTGAAGCTTTCTTT. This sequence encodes CASSLGGLLNTEAFF.

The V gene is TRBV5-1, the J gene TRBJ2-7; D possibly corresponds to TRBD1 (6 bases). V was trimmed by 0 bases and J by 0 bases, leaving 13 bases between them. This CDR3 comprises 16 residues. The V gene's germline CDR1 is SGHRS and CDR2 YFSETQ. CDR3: CASSLAPDRLSYEQYF. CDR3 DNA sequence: TGCGCCAGCAGCTTGGCACCGGACAGACTCTCCTACGAGCAGTACTTC. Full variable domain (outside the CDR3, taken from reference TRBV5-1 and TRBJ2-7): KAGVTQTPRYLIKTRGQQVTLSCSPISGHRSVSWYQQTPGQGLQFLFEYFSETQRNKGNFPGRFSGRQFSNSRSEMNVSTLELGDSALYLCASSLAPDRLSYEQYFGPGTRLTVT.

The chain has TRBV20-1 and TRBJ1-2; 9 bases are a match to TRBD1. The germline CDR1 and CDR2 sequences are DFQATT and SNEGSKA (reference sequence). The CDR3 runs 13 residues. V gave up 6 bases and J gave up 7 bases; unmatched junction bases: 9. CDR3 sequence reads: CSARETGGTGYTF. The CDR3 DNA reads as TGCAGTGCAAGGGAGACAGGGGGAACTGGCTACACCTTC.

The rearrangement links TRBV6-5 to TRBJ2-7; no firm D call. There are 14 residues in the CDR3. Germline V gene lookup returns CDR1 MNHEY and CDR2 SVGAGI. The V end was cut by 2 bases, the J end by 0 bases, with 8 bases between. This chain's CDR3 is CASSYRRSSYEQYF. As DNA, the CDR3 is TGTGCCAGCAGTTACAGGAGAAGCTCCTACGAGCAGTACTTC.

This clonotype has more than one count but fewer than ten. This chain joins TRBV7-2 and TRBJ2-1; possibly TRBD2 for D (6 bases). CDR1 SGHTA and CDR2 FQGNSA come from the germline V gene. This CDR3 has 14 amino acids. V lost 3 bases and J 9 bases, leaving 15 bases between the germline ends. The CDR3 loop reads CASSFGMGGIEQFF. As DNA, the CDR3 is TGTGCCAGCAGCTTTGGGATGGGGGGAATTGAGCAGTTCTTC.

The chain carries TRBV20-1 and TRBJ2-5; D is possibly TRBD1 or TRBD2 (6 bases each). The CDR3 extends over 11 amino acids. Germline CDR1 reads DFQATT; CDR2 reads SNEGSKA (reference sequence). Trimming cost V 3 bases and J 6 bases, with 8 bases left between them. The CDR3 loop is CSARGGQTQYF. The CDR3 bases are TGCAGTGCTAGGGGGGGCCAGACCCAGTACTTC.

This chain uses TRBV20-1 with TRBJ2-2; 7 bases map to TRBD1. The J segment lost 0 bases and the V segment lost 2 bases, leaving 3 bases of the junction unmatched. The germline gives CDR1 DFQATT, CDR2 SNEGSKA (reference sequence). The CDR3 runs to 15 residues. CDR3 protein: CSARPDRANTGELFF. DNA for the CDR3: TGCAGTGCTAGACCCGACAGGGCGAACACCGGGGAGCTGTTTTTT.